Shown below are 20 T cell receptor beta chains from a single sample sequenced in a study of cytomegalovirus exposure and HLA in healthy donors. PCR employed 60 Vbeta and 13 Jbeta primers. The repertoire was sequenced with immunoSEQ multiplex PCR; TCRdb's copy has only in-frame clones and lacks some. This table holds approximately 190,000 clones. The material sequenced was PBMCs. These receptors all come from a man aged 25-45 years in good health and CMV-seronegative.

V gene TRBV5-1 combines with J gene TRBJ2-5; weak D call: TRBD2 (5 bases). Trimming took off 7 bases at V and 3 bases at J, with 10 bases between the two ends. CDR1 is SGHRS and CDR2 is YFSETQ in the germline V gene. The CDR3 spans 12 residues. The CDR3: CASGTREETQYF. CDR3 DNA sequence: TGCGCCAGCGGAACTAGAGAAGAGACCCAGTACTTC.

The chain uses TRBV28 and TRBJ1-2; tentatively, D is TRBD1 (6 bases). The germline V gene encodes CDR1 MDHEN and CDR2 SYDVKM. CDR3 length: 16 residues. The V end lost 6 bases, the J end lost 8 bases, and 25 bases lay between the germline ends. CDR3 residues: CASSPSPGGHPPGYTF. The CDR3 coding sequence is TGTGCCAGCAGCCCGAGCCCGGGGGGACACCCGCCCGGCTACACCTTC.

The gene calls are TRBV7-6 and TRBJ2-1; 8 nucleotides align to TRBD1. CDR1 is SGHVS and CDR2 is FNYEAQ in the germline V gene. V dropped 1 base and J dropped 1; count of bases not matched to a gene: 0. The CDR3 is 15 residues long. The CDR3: CASSLGQGSYNEQFF. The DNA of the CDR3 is TGTGCCAGCAGCTTAGGACAGGGGTCCTACAATGAGCAGTTCTTC.

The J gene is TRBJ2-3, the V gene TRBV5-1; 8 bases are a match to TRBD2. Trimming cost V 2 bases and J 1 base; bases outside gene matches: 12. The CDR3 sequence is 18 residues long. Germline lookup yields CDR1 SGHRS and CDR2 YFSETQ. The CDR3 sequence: CASSLFGGAGSGTDTQYF. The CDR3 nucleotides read TGCGCCAGCAGCTTATTCGGGGGGGCGGGTTCCGGCACAGATACGCAGTATTTT.

This CDR3 is CASSRDTQFYGYTF. CDR3 sequence (DNA): TGTGCCAGTAGCCGGGACACTCAATTCTATGGCTACACCTTC. V and J are TRBV19 and TRBJ1-2, with D possibly matching TRBD1 (6 bases). CDR3 length equals 14 residues. V shed 6 bases and J shed 4 bases, with 15 bases lying between them. Germline CDR1 LNHDA, CDR2 SQIVND (reference sequence).

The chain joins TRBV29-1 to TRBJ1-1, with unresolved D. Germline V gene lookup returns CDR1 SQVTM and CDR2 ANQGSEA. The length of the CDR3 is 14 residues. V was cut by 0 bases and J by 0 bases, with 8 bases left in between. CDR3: CSVEDPPVNTEAFF. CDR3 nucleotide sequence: TGCAGCGTTGAAGATCCGCCGGTGAACACTGAAGCTTTCTTT. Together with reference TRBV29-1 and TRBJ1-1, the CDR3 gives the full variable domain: SAVISQKPSRDICQRGTSLTIQCQVDSQVTMMFWYRQQPGQSLTLIATANQGSEATYESGFVIDKFPISRPNLTFSTLTVSNMSPEDSSIYLCSVEDPPVNTEAFFGQGTRLTVV.

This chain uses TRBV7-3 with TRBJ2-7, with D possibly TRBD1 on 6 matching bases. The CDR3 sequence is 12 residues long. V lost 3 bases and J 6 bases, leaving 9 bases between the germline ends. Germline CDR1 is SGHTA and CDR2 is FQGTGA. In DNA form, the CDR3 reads TGTGCCAGCAGCTTCCAGGGGAGCGAGCAGTACTTC. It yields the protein CASSFQGSEQYF.

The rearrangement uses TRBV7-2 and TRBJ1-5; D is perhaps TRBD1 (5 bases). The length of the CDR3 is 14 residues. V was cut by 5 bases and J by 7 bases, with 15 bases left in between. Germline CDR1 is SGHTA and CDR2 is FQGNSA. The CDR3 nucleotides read TGTGCCAGCAGCAGAAACCAGGGCCGCCAGCCCCAGCATTTT. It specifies CASSRNQGRQPQHF.

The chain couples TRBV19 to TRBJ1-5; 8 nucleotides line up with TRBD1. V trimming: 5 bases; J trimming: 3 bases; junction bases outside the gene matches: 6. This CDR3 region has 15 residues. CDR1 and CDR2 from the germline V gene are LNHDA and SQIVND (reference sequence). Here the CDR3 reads CASSGYRGNNQPQHF. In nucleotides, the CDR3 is TGTGCCAGTAGTGGTTACAGGGGGAACAATCAGCCCCAGCATTTT.

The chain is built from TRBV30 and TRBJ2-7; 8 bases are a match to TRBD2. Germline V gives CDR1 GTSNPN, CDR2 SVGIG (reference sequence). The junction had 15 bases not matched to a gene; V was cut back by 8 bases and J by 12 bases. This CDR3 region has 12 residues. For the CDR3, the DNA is TGTGCCGCACTACCGGGACTAGGAATTCGGTACTTC. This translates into CAALPGLGIRYF.

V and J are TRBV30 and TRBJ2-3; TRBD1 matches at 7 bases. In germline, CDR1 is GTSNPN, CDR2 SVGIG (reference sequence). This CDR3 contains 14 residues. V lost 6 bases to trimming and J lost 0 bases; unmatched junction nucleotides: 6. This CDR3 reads CACLYRGSTDTQYF. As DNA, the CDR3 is TGTGCCTGTTTGTACAGGGGAAGCACAGATACGCAGTATTTT.

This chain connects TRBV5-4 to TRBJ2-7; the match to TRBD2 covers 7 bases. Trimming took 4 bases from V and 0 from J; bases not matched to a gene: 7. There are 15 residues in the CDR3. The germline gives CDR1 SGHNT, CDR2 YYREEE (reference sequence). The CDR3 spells CASSPMGGTSYEQYF. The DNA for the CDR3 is TGTGCCAGCAGCCCCATGGGGGGGACCTCCTACGAGCAGTACTTC. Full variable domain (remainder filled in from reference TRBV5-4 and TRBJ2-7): ETGVTQSPTHLIKTRGQQVTLRCSSQSGHNTVSWYQQALGQGPQFIFQYYREEENGRGNFPPRFSGLQFPNYSSELNVNALELDDSALYLCASSPMGGTSYEQYFGPGTRLTVT.

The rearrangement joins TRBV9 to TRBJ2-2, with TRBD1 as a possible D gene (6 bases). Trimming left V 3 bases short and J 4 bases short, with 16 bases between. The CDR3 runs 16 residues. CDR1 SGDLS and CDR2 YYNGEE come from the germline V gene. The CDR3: CASSAGVARGTGELFF. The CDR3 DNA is TGTGCCAGCAGCGCAGGGGTCGCGCGTGGCACCGGGGAGCTGTTTTTT.

CDR3 residues: CASSITGNTEAFF. DNA of the CDR3: TGTGCCAGTAGTATTACAGGGAACACTGAAGCTTTCTTT. V and J are TRBV19 and TRBJ1-1, with a possible D match to TRBD1 (5 bases). CDR1 and CDR2 from the germline V gene are LNHDA and SQIVND (reference sequence). V lost 3 bases and J lost 1, with 6 bases in between. This CDR3 region has 13 residues.

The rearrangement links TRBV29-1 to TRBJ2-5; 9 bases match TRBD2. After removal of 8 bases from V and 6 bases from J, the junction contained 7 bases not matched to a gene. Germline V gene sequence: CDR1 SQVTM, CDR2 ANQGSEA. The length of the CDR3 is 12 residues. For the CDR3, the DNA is TGCAGCATTAGCGGGAGAGCTCAGACCCAGTACTTC. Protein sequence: CSISGRAQTQYF.

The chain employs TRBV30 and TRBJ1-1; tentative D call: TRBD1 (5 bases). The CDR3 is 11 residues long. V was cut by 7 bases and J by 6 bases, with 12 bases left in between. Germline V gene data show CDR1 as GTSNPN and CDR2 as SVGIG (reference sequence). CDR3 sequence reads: CASTGFAEAFF. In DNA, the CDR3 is TGTGCCTCCACAGGATTCGCTGAAGCTTTCTTT.

As DNA, the CDR3 is TGTGCCAGCAGTCGATCAGGGGGCTCGGGTAATCAGCCCCAGCATTTT. The encoded protein is CASSRSGGSGNQPQHF. The genes are TRBV6-6 and TRBJ1-5, with 8 bases that match TRBD1. Germline assignment: CDR1 MNHNY and CDR2 SVGAGI (reference sequence). The length of the CDR3 is 16 residues. The V and J ends lost 5 bases and 4 bases, in that order; junction bases with no gene match: 10.

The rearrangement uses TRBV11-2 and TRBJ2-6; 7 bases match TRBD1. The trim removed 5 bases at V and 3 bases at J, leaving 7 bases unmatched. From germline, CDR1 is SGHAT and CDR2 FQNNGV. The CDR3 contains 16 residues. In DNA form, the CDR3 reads TGTGCCAGCAGCCGTTACAGGGGTAATGGGGCCAACGTCCTGACTTTC. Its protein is CASSRYRGNGANVLTF. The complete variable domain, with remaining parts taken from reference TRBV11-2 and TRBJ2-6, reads EAGVAQSPRYKIIEKRQSVAFWCNPISGHATLYWYQQILGQGPKLLIQFQNNGVVDDSQLPKDRFSAERLKGVDSTLKIQPAKLEDSAVYLCASSRYRGNGANVLTFGAGSRLTVL.

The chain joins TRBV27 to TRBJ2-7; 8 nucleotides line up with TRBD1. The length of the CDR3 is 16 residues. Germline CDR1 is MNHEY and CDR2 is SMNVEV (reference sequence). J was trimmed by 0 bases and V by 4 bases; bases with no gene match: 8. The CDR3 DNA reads TGTGCCAGCAGTTCCCGTCCCGGGACAGGCTCCTACGAGCAGTACTTC. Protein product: CASSSRPGTGSYEQYF.

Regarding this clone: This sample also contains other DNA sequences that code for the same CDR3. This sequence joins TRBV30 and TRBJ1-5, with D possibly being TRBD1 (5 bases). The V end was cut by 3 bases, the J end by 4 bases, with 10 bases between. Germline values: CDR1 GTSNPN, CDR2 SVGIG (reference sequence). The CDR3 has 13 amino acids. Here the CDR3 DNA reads TGTGCCTGGAGCGCAGGGAGGAATCAGCCCCAGCATTTT. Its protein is CAWSAGRNQPQHF.